This note documents a single TCR beta chain sequence. This clone has ten or more counts. The antigen this receptor binds is unknown. No quality values exist for individual bases; no much larger clone is one base distant. The data stem from a study of blood T cell repertoires in COVID-19 (dated by TCRdb to 2020 to 2022). In the study overall: The collaborator samples originated in the United States, Italy and Spain and spanned the acute and convalescent phases of COVID-19. Where available, HLA class I and class II types were obtained from metadata supplied by the sample provider rather than from assay-based typing. The sample metadata nearly always contained a de-identified subject ID, COVID-19 status, age in years and sex. Deeply sampled blood TCRbeta repertoires from subjects exposed to, actively infected with, or recovered from COVID-19 were included in the dataset. The material from the prospective study consisted of cDNA or gDNA derived from T cells, B-cell-depleted T cells, or PBMCs. Samples came from the ongoing ImmuneRACE study (first 160 participants) plus 1,254 subjects from 6 global collaborators. The repertoires were released in a freely available public database intended as a resource for research on the immune response to SARS-CoV-2. General study outcomes and caveats: How much clinical and demographic metadata was included differed by source and by participant, and the metadata was provided uncurated.

V ends up 7 bases short and J 2 bases short, with an unmatched junction base count of 4. There are 14 amino acids in the CDR3, from cysteine to phenylalanine inclusive. The sequence is cut down to CDR3 DNA, 42 bases in frame from base 1. Taken from the germline V gene, the CDR1 and CDR2 loops are SNHLY and FYNNEI. TCRbeta CDR3 regions were amplified from genomic DNA using the immunoSEQ Assay, a bias-controlled multiplex PCR. As for the original processing: The number of nucleated cells in each sample was estimated from the amplification of reference gene primers within the assay. To quantify the absolute abundance of each unique TCRbeta CDR3 rearrangement, sequence reads were collapsed and filtered. For each sample, productive Simpson clonality was calculated as the square root of Simpson's diversity index across productive rearrangements. This is the immuneACCESS table as TCRdb keeps it, with only in-frame sequences that have V and J called. A part of the clones is gone; compared with another copy, unresolved V genes explain less than half, and the rest is unexplained. Clonal size and the V and J genes are those of that table, whereas D and trimming came from the DNA. Recorded for this sample are 90,000 to 130,000 clones; about 75% of them occurred a single time. Roughly 17% of the sample comes from the top ten.

The collaborating institutions used their own protocols to collect whole blood in K2EDTA tubes. For TCRbeta analysis, collaborator samples were shipped as frozen whole blood, as isolated PBMCs, or as DNA extracted from either sample type. This TCR was recovered from an elderly woman with active or convalescent COVID-19. The chain uses TRBV2 and TRBJ2-2, and 7 junction bases match TRBD1. The sequencing input was peripheral blood. The bases are TGTGCCAGCAACTCAGGGGGAAACACCGGGGAGCTGTTTTTT. This sequence encodes CASNSGGNTGELFF.